This entry features one TCR beta chain sequence. The data derive from a study of blood T cell repertoires in COVID-19. Background on the study: PBMCs, B-cell-depleted T cells, or T cells were the source of the cDNA or gDNA that made up the material.

Generated by immunoSEQ multiplex PCR, the TCRdb table keeps only in-frame clones and is missing some. The repertoire holds more than 85,000 clones, more than 90% seen once, with around 6% in the top ten. Germline trimming cut 5 bases from V and 7 bases from J; bases unmatched to any gene: 6. There are 13 residues in the CDR3. Sequencing input: peripheral blood. The chain joins TRBV12-3 or TRBV12-4 to TRBJ1-1; 8 nucleotides line up with TRBD1. The receptor comes from an older man with acute or convalescent COVID-19. In nucleotides, the CDR3 is TGTGCCAGCAGTCCCGGGACAGGTCTTGAAGCTTTCTTT. It translates to CASSPGTGLEAFF.